The 25 T cell receptor beta chains given below trace back to one sample, sequenced in a study of blood T cell repertoires in COVID-19. Sequencing used immunoSEQ multiplex PCR; TCRdb keeps in-frame clones, though not all of them. This repertoire shows about 70,000 clones, around 90% found once; its top ten account for approximately 20%. Sequenced sample: peripheral blood. These receptors were taken from a woman older than 75 with acute or convalescent COVID-19.

The chain combines TRBV7-9 with TRBJ1-6, with 9 bases lining up with TRBD1. J was trimmed by 4 bases and V by 5 bases; bases with no gene match: 9. CDR1 is SEHNR, CDR2 FQNEAQ, per germline (reference sequence). The CDR3 runs to 17 residues. CDR3 nucleotides: TGTGCCAGCAGCGCTCCGGGACAGGGTGTGTATAATTCACCCCTCCACTTT. Translated: CASSAPGQGVYNSPLHF.

This clone was picked up a small number of times. The CDR3 nucleotides are TGTGCCAGCAGTCAAGGGGGGGAACGCAGTCAGCCCCAGCATTTT. It encodes CASSQGGERSQPQHF. The rearrangement links TRBV2 to TRBJ1-5, with a tentative D call TRBD1 (6 bases). The CDR3 consists of 15 residues. Germline V lookup: CDR1 SNHLY, CDR2 FYNNEI. V was pared by 5 bases and J by 6 bases, with 17 bases between.

The genes are TRBV18 and TRBJ1-1; D not resolved. The CDR3 runs 16 residues. CDR1 is KGHSH and CDR2 is LQKENI in the germline V gene. The V end was cut by 4 bases, the J end by 0 bases, with 15 bases between. The chain's CDR3 is CASSRELGSVNTEAFF. CDR3 in DNA: TGTGCCAGCTCACGGGAGCTGGGTAGTGTGAACACTGAAGCTTTCTTT.

The chain links TRBV3-1 (or the pseudogene TRBV3-2) to TRBJ1-3, with D unresolved. Trimming pared 8 bases from V and 1 base from J, leaving 15 bases between. The germline CDR1 and CDR2 sequences are LGHDT and YNNKEL (reference sequence). CDR3 length: 15 residues. CDR3 residues: CASGLPTDSGNTIYF. As DNA, the CDR3 is TGTGCCAGCGGGCTTCCCACAGATTCTGGAAACACCATATATTTT.

This sequence joins TRBV29-1 and TRBJ1-1; D remains unclear. The CDR3 covers 12 residues. Germline V gives CDR1 SQVTM, CDR2 ANQGSEA. With 8 bases removed from V and 0 bases from J, the gap between germline ends came to 10 bases. The CDR3 sequence is CSSGYVNTEAFF. The CDR3 bases are TGCAGCTCGGGTTATGTGAACACTGAAGCTTTCTTT.

This chain joins TRBV5-1 and TRBJ2-1; 11 nucleotides align to TRBD2. This CDR3 is built from 15 residues. The V gene's germline CDR1 is SGHRS and CDR2 YFSETQ. V was pared by 7 bases and J by 9 bases, with 12 bases of the junction left unmatched. The DNA for the CDR3 is TGCGCCAGCTCTGGACTAGCGGGTATGTCGGGTGAGCAGTTCTTC. It translates to CASSGLAGMSGEQFF.

The sample holds one count of this clone. The V call is TRBV23-1, the J call TRBJ2-7, with 7 positions matching TRBD2. TRBV23-1 is flagged as an ORF with uncertain function. The CDR3 runs to 19 residues. Losses at the gene ends were 1 base for V and 2 bases for J; bases not matched to a gene: 17. The CDR3 coding sequence is TGCGCCAGCAGTCAATGGAAACTGCCCCTGGGAGGGAATGCCTACGAGCAGTACTTC. It specifies CASSQWKLPLGGNAYEQYF.

The genes are TRBV28 and TRBJ1-2; D ambiguous. Germline CDR1 is MDHEN and CDR2 is SYDVKM. V was pared by 5 bases and J by 2 bases, with 6 bases between. The CDR3 extends over 12 amino acids. This CDR3 reads CASSVLNYGYTF. CDR3 in DNA: TGTGCCAGCAGTGTGCTAAACTATGGCTACACCTTC.

This chain connects TRBV2 to TRBJ2-2; the D gene is possibly TRBD2 (5 bases). Trimming stripped 5 bases from V and 4 bases from J, with 17 bases between. The CDR3 has 16 amino acids. CDR1 SNHLY and CDR2 FYNNEI come from the germline V gene. For the CDR3, the DNA is TGTGCCAGCAGTCCGCGAGGGAGCCAAGGCACCGGGGAGCTGTTTTTT. The encoded protein is CASSPRGSQGTGELFF.

This rearrangement joins TRBV11-2 to TRBJ1-1; 10 nucleotides line up with TRBD1. This CDR3 has 17 amino acids. Germline loops: CDR1 SGHAT, CDR2 FQNNGV. With 4 bases clipped from V and 5 bases from J, the junction kept 13 bases outside the gene matches. CDR3 loop: CASSSRGDRGLLTEAFF. The CDR3 coding sequence is TGTGCCAGCAGCTCTAGAGGGGACAGGGGTTTACTGACTGAAGCTTTCTTT.

This chain uses TRBV10-3 with TRBJ1-2, with 7 bases lining up with TRBD1. J gave up 2 bases and V 6 bases, and 6 bases lay outside the gene matches. Per germline, CDR1 ENHRY and CDR2 SYGVKD. The CDR3 runs 14 residues. In nucleotides, the CDR3 is TGTGCCATCAGACCTGGACAGGACAACTATGGCTACACCTTC. This sequence encodes CAIRPGQDNYGYTF.

The V and J genes are TRBV7-9 and TRBJ2-7, with D possibly matching TRBD2 (6 bases). Germline CDR1 is SEHNR and CDR2 is FQNEAQ (reference sequence). There are 15 residues in the CDR3. Trimming removed 5 bases from V and 5 bases from J, with 19 bases in between. The CDR3 region has the DNA TGTGCCAGCAGCCACCGGGACTCCATGAAGAACGAGCAGTACTTC. Residues: CASSHRDSMKNEQYF.

This clone was detected once. This chain links TRBV18 with TRBJ2-7; TRBD1 agrees at 7 bases. The V gene's germline CDR1 is KGHSH and CDR2 LQKENI. The CDR3 is 20 amino acids. J was trimmed by 0 bases and V by 5 bases; bases with no gene match: 22. This CDR3 reads CASSTMGQLKPKGNSYEQYF. The CDR3 DNA is TGTGCCAGCTCAACGATGGGACAGTTAAAACCTAAAGGAAACTCCTACGAGCAGTACTTC.

The rearrangement uses TRBV28 and TRBJ1-4; tentatively, D is TRBD1 (5 bases). Germline CDR1 and CDR2: MDHEN and SYDVKM. The CDR3 is 14 residues long. V lost 2 bases to trimming and J lost 7 bases, with 11 bases between them. In DNA, the CDR3 is TGTGCCAGCAGTTTACCAGGGCAAGGTGAAAAACTGTTTTTT. It translates to CASSLPGQGEKLFF.

The J gene is TRBJ1-4, the V gene TRBV5-1; D is possibly TRBD1 (6 bases). The V end lost 4 bases, the J end lost 1 base, and 11 bases lay between the germline ends. CDR1 and CDR2 (germline): SGHRS, YFSETQ. The CDR3 is made up of 15 amino acids. CDR3 amino acids: CASSTQGLTNEKLFF. CDR3 DNA sequence: TGCGCCAGCAGCACACAGGGATTAACTAATGAAAAACTGTTTTTT. Filled out from reference TRBV5-1 and TRBJ1-4, the complete variable domain reads KAGVTQTPRYLIKTRGQQVTLSCSPISGHRSVSWYQQTPGQGLQFLFEYFSETQRNKGNFPGRFSGRQFSNSRSEMNVSTLELGDSALYLCASSTQGLTNEKLFFGSGTQLSVL.

The chain recombines TRBV4-2 with TRBJ2-2; 7 nucleotides match TRBD2. The CDR3 loop spans 16 amino acids. V gave up 3 bases and J gave up 0 bases; unmatched junction bases: 4. Germline CDR1 LGHNA, CDR2 YNFKEQ. The CDR3 sequence: CASSQVLAANTGELFF. The DNA for the CDR3 is TGTGCCAGCAGCCAGGTGCTAGCGGCGAACACCGGGGAGCTGTTTTTT.

The rearrangement uses TRBV28 and TRBJ1-4; 10 bases fit TRBD1. The CDR3 loop spans 15 amino acids. Germline V lookup: CDR1 MDHEN, CDR2 SYDVKM. After removal of 6 bases from V and 8 bases from J, the junction contained 9 bases not matched to a gene. The CDR3 sequence is CASSPTGTGEEKLFF. CDR3 in DNA: TGTGCCAGCAGCCCTACCGGGACAGGGGAAGAAAAACTGTTTTTT.

The V call is TRBV7-2, the J call TRBJ2-5, with TRBD2 matching 7 bases. V was clipped by 3 bases and J by 7 bases; unmatched bases: 8. The CDR3 has 14 amino acids. Looked up from germline, CDR1 is SGHTA and CDR2 is FQGNSA. The CDR3 DNA is TGTGCCAGCAGCTTGGGGGGAGGGTCAGGGACCCAGTACTTC. Translating gives CASSLGGGSGTQYF.

This clone has just a few counts. The chain uses TRBV7-9 and TRBJ2-3; D remains unclear. V lost 8 bases to trimming and J lost 5 bases, with 8 bases between them. This CDR3 region has 11 residues. CDR1 and CDR2 (germline): SEHNR, FQNEAQ (reference sequence). The CDR3 here is CASSSLDTQYF. The CDR3 DNA follows: TGTGCCAGCTCCTCCTTAGATACGCAGTATTTT.

This rearrangement joins TRBV11-1 to TRBJ2-3, with a tentative D call TRBD1 (5 bases). In germline, CDR1 is SGHAT, CDR2 FQDESV (reference sequence). V was clipped by 4 bases and J by 0 bases, with 8 bases between them. This CDR3 spans 14 amino acids. CDR3 sequence reads: CASSSDKSTDTQYF. The CDR3 DNA is TGTGCCAGCAGCTCGGACAAGAGCACAGATACGCAGTATTTT.

The chain is built from TRBV5-1 and TRBJ2-4; 10 bases are a match to TRBD2. Per the germline V gene, CDR1 is SGHRS and CDR2 is YFSETQ. This CDR3 region has 13 residues. The V gene end was trimmed by 8 bases and the J gene end by 5 bases; junction bases not matched to a gene: 4. CDR3 in DNA: TGCGCCAGTTTCCTAGCGGGAGAAAACATTCAGTACTTC. This codes for CASFLAGENIQYF.

The chain has TRBV28 and TRBJ2-1; 9 bases are a match to TRBD1. Germline V lookup: CDR1 MDHEN, CDR2 SYDVKM. This CDR3 contains 15 residues. With 6 bases clipped from V and 4 bases from J, the junction kept 7 bases outside the gene matches. CDR3: CASSSDRGVYNEQFF. The CDR3 DNA follows: TGTGCCAGCAGCTCCGACAGGGGGGTATACAATGAGCAGTTCTTC.

V and J are TRBV27 and TRBJ2-1; weak D call: TRBD2 (7 bases). Germline V gene lookup returns CDR1 MNHEY and CDR2 SMNVEV (reference sequence). V shed 6 bases and J shed 4 bases, with 16 bases lying between them. This CDR3 contains 15 residues. Here the CDR3 DNA reads TGTGCCAGCAGGATAGGAAGGGGGGGGTACAATGAGCAGTTCTTC. It specifies CASRIGRGGYNEQFF.

This chain connects TRBV21-1 to TRBJ2-7; TRBD1, the D gene given by the table, was not confirmed from the DNA. TRBV21-1 is classified as a pseudogene. This CDR3 is 17 amino acids long. The CDR3: CASSKCGGDRDTYEQYF. The DNA for the CDR3 is TGTGCCAGCAGCAAATGTGGGGGGGACAGGGACACCTACGAGCAGTACTTC.

The chain combines TRBV28 with TRBJ1-4; maybe TRBD1 (5 bases). Germline V lookup: CDR1 MDHEN, CDR2 SYDVKM. The CDR3 extends over 11 amino acids. The germline V and J ends were trimmed by 6 bases and 10 bases, with 9 bases remaining between them. Written as DNA, the CDR3 is TGTGCCAGCAGATTCGGGGGAAAACTGTTTTTT. The encoded protein is CASRFGGKLFF. Together with reference TRBV28 and TRBJ1-4, the CDR3 gives the full variable domain: DVKVTQSSRYLVKRTGEKVFLECVQDMDHENMFWYRQDPGLGLRLIYFSYDVKMKEKGDIPEGYSVSREKKERFSLILESASTNQTSMYLCASRFGGKLFFGSGTQLSVL.